The 8 T cell receptor beta chains below were found in one sample sequenced in a study of cytomegalovirus exposure and HLA in healthy donors. Only in-frame clones appear in the TCRdb table, and some are missing; sequencing was by immunoSEQ multiplex PCR. This table has about 160,000 clones, 86% appearing once. The specimen was PBMCs. All receptors derive from a woman aged 30 to 39 in good health and CMV-seronegative.

V gene TRBV5-4 combines with J gene TRBJ2-2, with D perhaps assigned TRBD1 or TRBD2 (6 bases each). Trimming shortened V by 4 bases and J by 3 bases, and 10 bases separated the two germline ends. The CDR3 is 14 residues long. CDR1 is SGHNT, CDR2 YYREEE, per germline (reference sequence). CDR3 region: CASSAGHHTGELFF. CDR3 coding DNA: TGTGCCAGCAGCGCGGGACATCACACCGGGGAGCTGTTTTTT.

This chain joins TRBV30 and TRBJ2-7; 12 positions match TRBD2. CDR1 is GTSNPN and CDR2 is SVGIG in the germline V gene (reference sequence). The V and J ends lost 2 bases and 3 bases, in that order; junction bases with no gene match: 8. The CDR3 consists of 16 residues. The chain's CDR3 is CAWSRRLAGAYYEQYF. The CDR3 nucleotides read TGTGCCTGGAGTCGCAGACTAGCGGGAGCATACTACGAGCAGTACTTC.

This clone is a singleton in its sample. The chain carries TRBV7-2 and TRBJ1-1, with D perhaps TRBD1 (5 bases). Trimming removed 3 bases from V and 0 bases from J, with 11 bases in between. The CDR3 extends over 15 amino acids. Germline assignment: CDR1 SGHTA and CDR2 FQGNSA. CDR3 loop: CASSLQGSMNTEAFF. The CDR3 DNA reads as TGTGCCAGCAGCTTGCAGGGTTCCATGAACACTGAAGCTTTCTTT.

The CDR3 nucleotides are TGTGCCAGCAGCTTGGAGGTACCCCACGGTGAGCAGTTCTTC. Protein: CASSLEVPHGEQFF. The genes are TRBV5-4 and TRBJ2-1; unclear D gene. CDR3 length: 14 amino acids. Trimming removed 0 bases from V and 9 bases from J, with 13 bases in between. Germline V gene lookup returns CDR1 SGHNT and CDR2 YYREEE (reference sequence).

CDR3 nucleotide sequence: TGTGCCAGCAGCGAGGGGCCTAGGGCTCACGATGAGCAGTTCTTC. Amino acid sequence: CASSEGPRAHDEQFF. The chain links TRBV7-2 to TRBJ2-1; D possibly uses TRBD1 or TRBD2 (5 bases each). V was clipped by 5 bases and J by 8 bases, with 19 bases between them. Germline V gene lookup returns CDR1 SGHTA and CDR2 FQGNSA. The CDR3 runs to 15 residues.

This chain links TRBV7-2 with TRBJ2-7; 10 bases are shared with TRBD2. J gave up 1 base and V 1 base, and 4 bases lay outside the gene matches. The CDR3 runs 16 residues. Germline-derived CDR1 and CDR2 are SGHTA and FQGNSA. Written as DNA, the CDR3 is TGTGCCAGCAGCTTAGTCCAGCGGGGGGGTTCCTACGAGCAGTACTTC. Protein sequence: CASSLVQRGGSYEQYF.

The chain couples TRBV19 to TRBJ1-2; weak D call: TRBD1 (5 bases). The germline V gene encodes CDR1 LNHDA and CDR2 SQIVND (reference sequence). Trimming removed 6 bases at V and 4 bases at J, with 18 bases between. The CDR3 contains 15 residues. CDR3 sequence reads: CASSNSPGGSYGYTF. The CDR3 DNA reads TGTGCCAGTAGCAATTCCCCCGGGGGGTCCTATGGCTACACCTTC.

This clone was counted a few times. The CDR3 sequence: CAISGPGTGDGYTF. The CDR3 DNA is TGTGCCATCAGTGGCCCCGGGACAGGGGATGGCTACACCTTC. This chain links TRBV10-3 with TRBJ1-2, with 10 positions matching TRBD1. V shed 4 bases and J 6 bases; nucleotides not matched to a gene: 5. CDR1 is ENHRY, CDR2 SYGVKD, per germline. This CDR3 is built from 14 residues.